The source of this T cell receptor (beta chain) is a study of T-cell memory formation after mild COVID-19. Study-level findings and limits: Day 15 to 85 contractors were CD4/CD8 balanced; later expanders leaned CD4+.

The CDR3 runs 13 residues. Looked up from germline, CDR1 is SGHRS and CDR2 is YFSETQ. V shed 6 bases and J shed 0 bases, with 9 bases lying between them. This clonotype was recorded a few times. Its target is not known. 5'RACE primed at constant segments yielded TCR alpha and TCR beta cDNA libraries bearing sample barcodes and UMIs. A single record per CDR3 protein comes from TCRdb applying MiXCR to the 5' RACE reads. The sample holds some 45,000 distinct CDR3 sequences, around a quarter seen once. This clonotype was sampled from a man younger than 35 who had mild COVID-19 (a few samples of this study predate the infection). Cell type and time point are not known. The chain has TRBV5-1 and TRBJ1-1; unclear D gene. Sequences were obtained from PBMCs or a T cell subset sorted from them (not recorded which). The CDR3 nucleotides read TGCGCCAGCACTACAGTCATGAACACTGAAGCTTTCTTT. It yields the protein CASTTVMNTEAFF. Complete variable domain (other parts from reference TRBV5-1 and TRBJ1-1): KAGVTQTPRYLIKTRGQQVTLSCSPISGHRSVSWYQQTPGQGLQFLFEYFSETQRNKGNFPGRFSGRQFSNSRSEMNVSTLELGDSALYLCASTTVMNTEAFFGQGTRLTVV.